This T cell receptor beta chain derives from a study of beta chain features in type 1 diabetes. The germline CDR1 and CDR2 sequences are SQVTM and ANQGSEA. V shed 6 bases, J shed 5 bases, and the junction held 0 bases outside the gene matches. This CDR3 has 11 amino acids. Details on this clone: Its antigen is as yet unknown.

Expressed TCRB transcripts were sequenced after all isolated RNA was converted to cDNA. Clones were sequenced by immunoSEQ multiplex PCR, and TCRdb holds only the in-frame ones, with some missing. The table has about 160,000 clones, roughly 8% seen once. Study-level findings and limits: TCRB CDR3s were moderately but significantly shorter in Type 1 diabetes patients in all four CD4+ subsets. Whether HLA type affects TCRB rearrangement stayed undetermined in the present work.

The chain uses TRBV29-1 and TRBJ1-1, with 10 nucleotides matching TRBD1. The receptor was isolated from a woman aged 18-29 years with type 1 diabetes. Material: central memory CD4+ T cells from blood. CDR3 bases: TGCAGCGTGGGACAGGGGACTGAAGCTTTCTTT. It translates to CSVGQGTEAFF.